The entry below gives a single T cell receptor (beta chain) sequence along with its context. Its specificity is unknown. The sample originates from a study of cytotoxic CD8 clonotypes in ibrutinib-treated CLL. Study details: A median around 12 months of treatment, range 6 to 36, preceded the collection of response samples. Study findings and constraints: Clonality measured at baseline exceeded age-matched healthy donors, tracking circulating CD8+ T-cell counts.

Clones were sequenced by immunoSEQ multiplex PCR, and TCRdb holds only the in-frame ones, with some missing. Of about 120,000 clones detected, 58% appear once; the ten largest clones hold more than 35%. Looked up from germline, CDR1 is SGHRS and CDR2 is YFSETQ. CDR3 length: 15 amino acids. Deletions cut 1 base from V and 3 bases from J, with 13 bases between. This rearrangement joins TRBV5-1 to TRBJ1-1; D call uncertain. This receptor was identified in a human donor with chronic lymphocytic leukemia. The sequenced sample was PBMCs, obtained after 24 months of ibrutinib treatment. For the CDR3, the DNA is TGCGCCAGCAGCTTGATCGGGGATGGTTACACTGAAGCTTTCTTT. It is translated as CASSLIGDGYTEAFF.